This T cell receptor beta chain was sequenced for a study of Ad26.COV2.S vaccination and SARS-CoV-2 variants. Study background: Once, or twice with 56 days between doses, Ad26.COV2.S was given intramuscularly. The study's findings and limits: Compared with placebo recipients, vaccine recipients had higher spike-specific TCR breadth.

As to treatment: 15 to 20 received Ad26.COV2.S at low or high dose, single or two shots; roughly five received placebo; per-sample allocation not given. Samples analyzed were those drawn on day 63 after the first vaccine or placebo injection. In Boston, an adult donor aged 18-55 years took part. An Ad26 vector carrying the Wuhan-strain SARS-CoV-2 spike served as the vaccine. Remarks on this clone: Its antigen is currently unknown.

Sequenced by immunoSEQ multiplex PCR; TCRdb stores in-frame clones only, minus some. The sample shows around 450,000 clones, 90% of them seen only once. The sample consisted of peripheral blood, taken in a trial of Ad26.COV2.S vaccine versus placebo. This TCR was recovered from a person between 18 and 59 years old who received the Ad26.COV2.S COVID-19 vaccine or a placebo.

Written as DNA, the CDR3 is TGTGCCACCAGTGAGGGGACAGGGTGGATTGACGAGCAGTACTTC. Protein product: CATSEGTGWIDEQYF. This chain joins TRBV24-1 and TRBJ2-7; the match to TRBD1 covers 9 bases. V shed 4 bases, J shed 5 bases, and the junction held 8 bases outside the gene matches. This CDR3 comprises 15 residues. CDR1 and CDR2 from the germline V gene are KGHDR and SFDVKD.